Shown below are 23 T cell receptor beta chains from a single sample sequenced in a study of PD-L1 blockade in urothelial cancer. The sample's time point: pretreatment peripheral blood. Sequenced by immunoSEQ multiplex PCR; TCRdb stores in-frame clones only, minus some. Here the sample spans nearly 35,000 clones, about 80% being singletons. The starting material was PBMCs, obtained around atezolizumab (anti-PD-L1) treatment. Receptors originate from a man aged 60 to 69 with urothelial cancer.

The chain couples TRBV7-8 to TRBJ2-7, with 16 bases lining up with TRBD2. The CDR3 extends over 14 amino acids. CDR1 is SGHVS, CDR2 FQNEAQ, per germline. J lost 4 bases, V lost 8 bases, and 2 bases had no gene match. In DNA form, the CDR3 reads TGTGCCAGCGGGACTAGCGGGAGGGGGTACGAGCAGTACTTC. Amino acids: CASGTSGRGYEQYF. The complete variable domain, with remaining parts taken from reference TRBV7-8 and TRBJ2-7, reads GAGVSQSPRYKVAKRGQDVALRCDPISGHVSLFWYQQALGQGPEFLTYFQNEAQLDKSGLPSDRFFAERPEGSVSTLKIQRTQQEDSAVYLCASGTSGRGYEQYFGPGTRLTVT.

This chain uses TRBV7-3 with TRBJ2-7; TRBD1 aligns across 7 bases. Per the germline V gene, CDR1 is SGHTA and CDR2 is FQGTGA. The CDR3 length is 13 residues. V was clipped by 3 bases and J by 3 bases; unmatched bases: 2. Here the CDR3 DNA reads TGTGCCAGCAGCTTTGGACAGGACTACGAGCAGTACTTC. It is translated as CASSFGQDYEQYF.

The V call is TRBV9, the J call TRBJ1-1; perhaps TRBD1 as D (5 bases). The CDR3 consists of 20 residues. The germline V gene encodes CDR1 SGDLS and CDR2 YYNGEE. V lost 1 base and J lost 6, with 31 bases in between. CDR3 sequence: CASSVTYTTHRRVLGSEAFF. The CDR3 nucleotides are TGTGCCAGCAGCGTAACCTATACGACTCACAGGAGGGTACTTGGTTCTGAAGCTTTCTTT.

The rearrangement links TRBV7-3 to TRBJ2-2; TRBD1 is a possible D gene (6 bases). Germline CDR1 reads SGHTA; CDR2 reads FQGTGA. The CDR3 runs 18 residues. Trimming cost V 5 bases and J 1 base, with 20 bases left between them. For the CDR3, the DNA is TGTGCCAGCAGCCCCCACGGGACATTAACCCTGAACACCGGGGAGCTGTTTTTT. Its translation is CASSPHGTLTLNTGELFF.

This clone was found a few times. The V and J genes are TRBV9 and TRBJ2-1; no firm D call. Per germline, CDR1 SGDLS and CDR2 YYNGEE. The V end was cut by 4 bases, the J end by 4 bases, with 9 bases between. The CDR3 runs 13 residues. CDR3 loop: CASSFLGYNEQFF. The CDR3 DNA sequence: TGTGCCAGCAGCTTTCTAGGATACAATGAGCAGTTCTTC. The entire variable domain, with the rest obtained from reference TRBV9 and TRBJ2-1, is as follows: DSGVTQTPKHLITATGQRVTLRCSPRSGDLSVYWYQQSLDQGLQFLIQYYNGEERAKGNILERFSAQQFPDLHSELNLSSLELGDSALYFCASSFLGYNEQFFGPGTRLTVL.

The chain couples TRBV13 to TRBJ2-1; TRBD2 matches 7 bases. Germline CDR1 PRHDT, CDR2 FYEKMQ (reference sequence). V gave up 0 bases and J gave up 4 bases; unmatched junction bases: 3. The CDR3 loop spans 15 amino acids. The CDR3 here is CASSLGRGSYNEQFF. The CDR3 nucleotides are TGTGCCAGCAGCTTAGGCCGCGGGAGTTACAATGAGCAGTTCTTC.

This clone was detected only once. This rearrangement joins TRBV9 to TRBJ2-1; TRBD2 matches 9 bases. This CDR3 is 15 amino acids long. Germline V gene data show CDR1 as SGDLS and CDR2 as YYNGEE. With V trimmed by 0 bases and J by 8 bases, 6 bases remained unmatched. CDR3 bases: TGTGCCAGCAGCGTAGGGACTAGCGTGGGGGATGAGCAGTTCTTC. Its protein is CASSVGTSVGDEQFF. Based on the CDR3 plus reference TRBV9 and TRBJ2-1, the full variable domain is DSGVTQTPKHLITATGQRVTLRCSPRSGDLSVYWYQQSLDQGLQFLIQYYNGEERAKGNILERFSAQQFPDLHSELNLSSLELGDSALYFCASSVGTSVGDEQFFGPGTRLTVL.

The gene calls are TRBV7-9 and TRBJ2-3; TRBD2 matches at 13 bases. CDR1 SEHNR and CDR2 FQNEAQ come from the germline V gene (reference sequence). V lost 5 bases and J lost 6; bases outside the gene matches: 8. The CDR3 is made up of 16 amino acids. CDR3 DNA sequence: TGTGCCAGCAGCACAGGACTAGCGGGAGTGGCGGATACGCAGTATTTT. Translating it yields CASSTGLAGVADTQYF.

This chain joins TRBV5-1 and TRBJ2-5, with D possibly being TRBD1 (7 bases). CDR1 is SGHRS, CDR2 YFSETQ, per germline. With 4 bases removed from V and 4 bases from J, the gap between germline ends came to 14 bases. The CDR3 totals 14 residues. The CDR3 DNA reads TGCGCCAGCAGCGGGGGGACAGCGCGAGAGACCCAGTACTTC. It encodes CASSGGTARETQYF.

This chain joins TRBV7-2 and TRBJ1-5; D is unclear. V lost 7 bases, J lost 7 bases, and 17 bases lay in between. The V gene's germline CDR1 is SGHTA and CDR2 FQGNSA. This CDR3 contains 14 residues. CDR3 DNA sequence: TGTGCCAGCACCAATAGAGGTCTTGGGCAGCCCCAGCATTTT. It codes for CASTNRGLGQPQHF.

The chain joins TRBV9 to TRBJ1-3; D perhaps matches TRBD1 (5 bases). Trimming took off 2 bases at V and 3 bases at J, with 12 bases between the two ends. This CDR3 is built from 15 residues. CDR1 is SGDLS, CDR2 YYNGEE, per germline. The CDR3 coding sequence is TGTGCCAGCAGCGTGGGGGGACTAGGTGGAAACACCATATATTTT. This gives the protein CASSVGGLGGNTIYF.

The J gene is TRBJ2-7, the V gene TRBV9; 10 bases are shared with TRBD2. The CDR3 length is 15 residues. CDR1 is SGDLS and CDR2 is YYNGEE in the germline V gene. V trimming: 7 bases; J trimming: 3 bases; junction bases outside the gene matches: 10. Here the CDR3 DNA reads TGTGCCAGCGCTCCCCAGGTAGCGGGAGGCTACGAGCAGTACTTC. Translating gives CASAPQVAGGYEQYF. Variable domain in full (rest from reference TRBV9 and TRBJ2-7): DSGVTQTPKHLITATGQRVTLRCSPRSGDLSVYWYQQSLDQGLQFLIQYYNGEERAKGNILERFSAQQFPDLHSELNLSSLELGDSALYFCASAPQVAGGYEQYFGPGTRLTVT.

The chain uses TRBV7-9 and TRBJ2-3, with 10 bases aligning to TRBD1. The junction had 11 bases not matched to a gene; V was cut back by 5 bases and J by 6 bases. CDR1 is SEHNR and CDR2 is FQNEAQ in the germline V gene (reference sequence). The CDR3 is 16 residues long. The CDR3 sequence: CASSIDPGQGRDTQYF. The CDR3 nucleotides are TGTGCCAGCAGCATAGACCCGGGACAGGGGAGGGATACGCAGTATTTT.

This clone was picked up one time. This chain joins TRBV25-1 and TRBJ2-7; D unclear. The CDR3 sequence is 13 residues long. V dropped 2 bases and J dropped 5 bases, with 10 bases sitting between them. Germline CDR1 MGHDK, CDR2 SYGVNS. The CDR3 DNA is TGTGCCAGCAGTGAAGGTCCGGTGGACGAGCAGTACTTC. Protein sequence: CASSEGPVDEQYF.

The V and J genes are TRBV7-9 and TRBJ1-4, with 8 bases identical to TRBD1. Germline CDR1 and CDR2: SEHNR and FQNEAQ (reference sequence). Trimming at V came to 5 bases and at J to 5 bases, leaving 4 bases not matched to a gene. CDR3 length: 14 amino acids. This chain's CDR3 is CASSASGGNEKLFF. The CDR3, as DNA: TGTGCCAGCAGCGCGTCAGGGGGCAATGAAAAACTGTTTTTT.

The rearrangement joins TRBV18 to TRBJ2-1, with TRBD2 matching over 12 bases. The CDR3 extends over 15 amino acids. The germline V gene encodes CDR1 KGHSH and CDR2 LQKENI. V lost 6 bases and J lost 7; bases outside the gene matches: 7. CDR3 amino acids: CASSPIGTSGNEQFF. The CDR3 DNA sequence: TGTGCCAGCTCCCCGATTGGGACTAGCGGGAATGAGCAGTTCTTC.

The CDR3 DNA reads TGTGCCAGCAGGGAGTTTTCATCCAAAAACATTCAGTACTTC. This gives the protein CASREFSSKNIQYF. The rearrangement links TRBV7-9 to TRBJ2-4; D call uncertain. The CDR3 consists of 14 residues. V lost 6 bases and J 2 bases, leaving 11 bases between the germline ends. Germline V gene lookup returns CDR1 SEHNR and CDR2 FQNEAQ (reference sequence).

In its sample, this clone was seen a few times. The chain is built from TRBV7-3 and TRBJ1-1; D unclear. Deletions cut 5 bases from V and 4 bases from J, with 11 bases between. From germline, CDR1 is SGHTA and CDR2 FQGTGA. This CDR3 comprises 13 residues. Here the CDR3 reads CASSPRESTEAFF. CDR3 sequence (DNA): TGTGCCAGCAGCCCCCGCGAGAGCACTGAAGCTTTCTTT.

This clone was seen only once. The CDR3 DNA reads TGTGCCAGCAGCCTCCTGGGACAGGGCATCCCTCAGCCCCAGCATTTT. It specifies CASSLLGQGIPQPQHF. The chain employs TRBV7-2 and TRBJ1-5, with 9 bases that match TRBD1. Germline V gene lookup returns CDR1 SGHTA and CDR2 FQGNSA. V trimming: 5 bases; J trimming: 6 bases; junction bases outside the gene matches: 11. CDR3 size: 16 residues. The complete variable domain, with remaining parts taken from reference TRBV7-2 and TRBJ1-5, reads GAGVSQSPSNKVTEKGKDVELRCDPISGHTALYWYRQSLGQGLEFLIYFQGNSAPDKSGLPSDRFSAERTGGSVSTLTIQRTQQEDSAVYLCASSLLGQGIPQPQHFGDGTRLSIL.

The chain has TRBV29-1 and TRBJ2-3, with 9 bases that match TRBD1. V gave up 4 bases and J gave up 1 base; unmatched junction bases: 3. The CDR3 runs to 14 residues. Germline V gene lookup returns CDR1 SQVTM and CDR2 ANQGSEA. The chain's CDR3 is CSVGGDRGTDTQYF. CDR3 coding DNA: TGCAGCGTTGGAGGGGACAGGGGCACAGATACGCAGTATTTT.

This clone came up a few times. This chain joins TRBV18 and TRBJ2-5; possible D gene TRBD2, 5 bases. Trimming shortened V by 0 bases and J by 3 bases, and 5 bases separated the two germline ends. Germline assignment: CDR1 KGHSH and CDR2 LQKENI. The CDR3 extends over 13 amino acids. CDR3 sequence (DNA): TGTGCCAGCTCACCACCCGGGGAAGAGACCCAGTACTTC. It yields the protein CASSPPGEETQYF.

This clone has just a few counts. The CDR3 reads CASSSSGRAFDEQFF. The CDR3 DNA is TGCGCCAGCAGCTCTAGCGGGAGGGCCTTTGATGAGCAGTTCTTC. The chain uses TRBV5-1 and TRBJ2-1, with 12 bases lining up with TRBD2. The V and J ends lost 3 bases and 8 bases, in that order; junction bases with no gene match: 6. The CDR3 sequence is 15 residues long. Germline CDR1 is SGHRS and CDR2 is YFSETQ.

The V gene is TRBV5-1, the J gene TRBJ2-5; 11 nucleotides align to TRBD2. CDR1 SGHRS and CDR2 YFSETQ come from the germline V gene. V shed 6 bases, J shed 4 bases, and the junction held 2 bases outside the gene matches. The CDR3 loop spans 13 amino acids. The CDR3 is CASNGLAGETQYF. As DNA, the CDR3 is TGCGCCAGCAACGGACTAGCGGGAGAGACCCAGTACTTC.